A single sample gave rise to the 14 T cell receptor beta chains below, sequenced in a study of cytomegalovirus exposure and HLA in healthy donors. Primers for the PCR totalled 60 Vbeta and 13 Jbeta. TCRdb keeps only in-frame clones here, not all; method: immunoSEQ multiplex PCR. The data show 100,000 to 150,000 clones, roughly 78% seen once. The sample was PBMCs. All receptors come from a man aged 30 to 45 in good health and CMV-seronegative.

The chain has TRBV4-2 and TRBJ2-3; 8 positions agree with TRBD2. The junction had 7 bases not matched to a gene; V was cut back by 2 bases and J by 3 bases. The CDR3 is 16 amino acids. Germline lookup yields CDR1 LGHNA and CDR2 YNFKEQ. CDR3 DNA: TGTGCCAGCAGCCAATCCATCGGGGGGGCAACAGATACGCAGTATTTT. It is translated as CASSQSIGGATDTQYF.

The V and J genes are TRBV5-1 and TRBJ2-1, with 11 bases lining up with TRBD1. The CDR3 loop spans 14 amino acids. Trimming took 3 bases from V and 9 from J; bases not matched to a gene: 5. Germline V CDR1 and CDR2: SGHRS, YFSETQ. In nucleotides, the CDR3 is TGCGCCAGCAGCTGGGGACAGGGGGGCGGTGAGCAGTTCTTC. Protein product: CASSWGQGGGEQFF. Drawing the rest from reference TRBV5-1 and TRBJ2-1, the complete variable domain is KAGVTQTPRYLIKTRGQQVTLSCSPISGHRSVSWYQQTPGQGLQFLFEYFSETQRNKGNFPGRFSGRQFSNSRSEMNVSTLELGDSALYLCASSWGQGGGEQFFGPGTRLTVL.

The chain combines TRBV19 with TRBJ1-2; D may be TRBD1 (5 bases). The CDR3 sequence is 14 residues long. Germline CDR1 is LNHDA and CDR2 is SQIVND (reference sequence). Trimming took 10 bases from V and 8 from J, leaving 23 bases between them. DNA of the CDR3: TGTGCCACCGGGGATTGTCCGGGGGAGGGGGGCTACACCTTC. It is translated as CATGDCPGEGGYTF.

This chain links TRBV7-8 with TRBJ1-5; tentative D call: TRBD1 (6 bases). In germline, CDR1 is SGHVS, CDR2 FQNEAQ. With 5 bases removed from V and 0 bases from J, the gap between germline ends came to 20 bases. This CDR3 comprises 18 residues. The CDR3 coding sequence is TGTGCCAGCAGCCCTCGACAGGAGAGGCTATATAGCAATCAGCCCCAGCATTTT. The encoded protein is CASSPRQERLYSNQPQHF.

The rearrangement links TRBV6-5 to TRBJ2-5; D might be TRBD2 (5 bases). CDR3 size: 14 residues. In germline, CDR1 is MNHEY, CDR2 SVGAGI. Trimming took off 2 bases at V and 5 bases at J, with 12 bases between the two ends. CDR3 residues: CASSYGSGTETQYF. CDR3 bases: TGTGCCAGCAGTTACGGAAGCGGTACGGAGACCCAGTACTTC.

In DNA form, the CDR3 reads TGTGCCAGCAGCGTTATCGGGACAGACGCCTACGAGCAGTACTTC. As protein: CASSVIGTDAYEQYF. The genes are TRBV9 and TRBJ2-7, with 7 bases fitting TRBD1. Germline CDR1 and CDR2: SGDLS and YYNGEE. Unmatched junction bases numbered 7, after V lost 2 bases and J lost 2 bases. This CDR3 is built from 15 residues.

The CDR3 region has the DNA TGCGCCAGCAGCCAAGGGAGGACAGGGTGGGGTGAGCAGTTCTTC. This sequence encodes CASSQGRTGWGEQFF. This chain joins TRBV4-3 and TRBJ2-1; 8 nucleotides match TRBD1. V lost 1 base and J lost 9; bases outside the gene matches: 8. This CDR3 spans 15 amino acids. CDR1 is LGHNA and CDR2 is YSLEER in the germline V gene.

The CDR3: CASSAIERKRETLKDTQYF. The CDR3 nucleotides read TGTGCCAGCAGTGCCATCGAACGAAAGCGGGAGACCCTGAAGGATACGCAGTATTTT. J is TRBJ2-3 and V is TRBV27; TRBD2 aligns across 8 bases. V was clipped by 5 bases and J by 6 bases; unmatched bases: 22. CDR3 length: 19 amino acids. Looked up from germline, CDR1 is MNHEY and CDR2 is SMNVEV (reference sequence).

This chain links TRBV29-1 with TRBJ2-3, with D perhaps matching TRBD1 (6 bases). Germline CDR1 reads SQVTM; CDR2 reads ANQGSEA. The CDR3 is 16 amino acids. The V gene lost 1 base and the J gene lost 0 bases, with 14 bases spanning the gap. CDR3 loop: CSVEVGAGQSTDTQYF. For the CDR3, the DNA is TGCAGCGTTGAAGTGGGGGCAGGACAGAGCACAGATACGCAGTATTTT.

This clone occurred a few times. V and J are TRBV11-3 and TRBJ2-7, with TRBD2 as a possible D gene (6 bases). The germline gives CDR1 SGHNT, CDR2 YENEEA. Deletions cut 1 base from V and 0 bases from J, with 10 bases between. CDR3 length equals 15 residues. Here the CDR3 DNA reads TGTGCCAGCAGCTTAGCGGGGGTAAACTCCTACGAGCAGTACTTC. This translates into CASSLAGVNSYEQYF.

J is TRBJ1-1 and V is TRBV6-6; the match to TRBD1 covers 7 bases. The CDR3 extends over 14 amino acids. Per germline, CDR1 MNHNY and CDR2 SVGAGI (reference sequence). Germline trimming cut 7 bases from V and 3 bases from J; bases unmatched to any gene: 8. The CDR3 sequence is CASTPQGWDTEAFF. DNA of the CDR3: TGTGCCAGCACTCCACAGGGGTGGGACACTGAAGCTTTCTTT.

This sequence joins TRBV29-1 and TRBJ2-5; TRBD2 agrees at 9 bases. The J call is doubtful: the DNA matches TRBJ2-7 better. The CDR3 covers 14 residues. The V gene's germline CDR1 is SQVTM and CDR2 ANQGSEA. As DNA, the CDR3 is TGCAGCGTCCTGAGCGCGGGGGGGATCTACGAGCAGTACTTC. This encodes CSVLSAGGIYEQYF.

J is TRBJ1-6 and V is TRBV2, with D perhaps TRBD1 (5 bases). V dropped 4 bases and J dropped 9 bases, with 13 bases sitting between them. Germline values: CDR1 SNHLY, CDR2 FYNNEI. The CDR3 length is 14 residues. The CDR3 sequence is CASSVQGLVSPLHF. CDR3 coding DNA: TGTGCCAGCAGTGTTCAGGGTCTGGTTTCACCCCTCCACTTT.

This clone occurred once. CDR3: CASSTDRALSPLHF. The CDR3 DNA reads TGTGCCAGCAGTACAGACAGGGCATTGTCACCCCTCCACTTT. The rearrangement links TRBV27 to TRBJ1-6; 7 positions agree with TRBD1. J lost 10 bases, V lost 5 bases, and 8 bases had no gene match. This CDR3 is built from 14 residues. CDR1 is MNHEY, CDR2 SMNVEV, per germline (reference sequence).